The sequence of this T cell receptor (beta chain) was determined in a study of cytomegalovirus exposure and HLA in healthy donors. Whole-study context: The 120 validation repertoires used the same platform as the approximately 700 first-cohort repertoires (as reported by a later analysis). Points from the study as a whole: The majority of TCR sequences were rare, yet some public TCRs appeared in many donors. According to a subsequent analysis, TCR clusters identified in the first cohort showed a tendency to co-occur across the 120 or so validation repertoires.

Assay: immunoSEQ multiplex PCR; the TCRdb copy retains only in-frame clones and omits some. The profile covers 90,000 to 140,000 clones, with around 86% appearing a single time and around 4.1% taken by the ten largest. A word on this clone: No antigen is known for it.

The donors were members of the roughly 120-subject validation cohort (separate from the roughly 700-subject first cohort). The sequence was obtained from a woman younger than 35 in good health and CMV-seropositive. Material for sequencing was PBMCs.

The CDR3 DNA is TGTGCCAGCTCACCACCCAGGACTGGGGCAGATACGCAGTATTTT. Its protein is CASSPPRTGADTQYF. The chain joins TRBV18 to TRBJ2-3; tentative D call: TRBD2 (5 bases). CDR1 is KGHSH and CDR2 is LQKENI in the germline V gene. The germline V and J ends were trimmed by 0 bases and 4 bases, with 11 bases remaining between them. There are 15 residues in the CDR3.